This T cell receptor (beta chain) was obtained from a study of cytomegalovirus exposure and HLA in healthy donors (dated by TCRdb to the late 2010s). Looking at the study overall: According to an earlier analysis of 587 of the donors, some 180 million T cells yielded over 100 million unique TCR beta sequences and approximately 280 Gb of sequence data. Typing coverage varied by locus: roughly 620-640 donors for A, B, C, DRB1 and DQB1; about 520 for DQA1; approximately 610 for DPA1; around 450 for DPB1. Donor age, sex, ethnicity and CMV serostatus were compiled alongside the repertoire data. HLA typing included class I and class II loci at four-digit resolution. In addition to the first cohort of hundreds of subjects, a separate validation cohort of 120 different subjects was used. Among some 400 genotyped donors of the cohort, an average of roughly 230,000 unique TCR beta nucleotide sequences was sequenced per donor, of which about 20% were non-productive. Every repertoire in the discovery cohort had been generated on one and the same sequencing platform. Genome-wide SNP genotypes for about 65% of the 666 donors were used in a later genetic analysis, which treated that subset as a discovery cohort. The study was designed to test whether signatures of past pathogen exposure could be identified by cataloging public T cell receptors. Of the approximately 400 genotyped donors, 65% to 90% fell in the genetic ancestry cluster associated with self-reported Caucasian donors. In an earlier analysis of about 590 of the donors, high-throughput TCR beta sequencing was used to judge whether each TCR beta V gene segment behaved as functional or pseudogenic. An early release that covered roughly 600 HLA-typed donors contained approximately 300 gigabases of sequencing data and about 93 million unique TCR sequences. A later analysis re-analyzed previously published TCR beta repertoires from about 600 donors and added high-resolution HLA genotyping to study TCR occurrence patterns. The study profiled the T cell repertoires of around 700 subjects by immunosequencing and related them to cytomegalovirus serostatus. The later analysis used no new phenotypic data to find candidate immune exposures, relying instead on TCR beta sequences and their occurrence across donors. To predict cytomegalovirus infection status, the study combined high-throughput TCR immunosequencing, statistical association of individual TCRs with disease status, and machine learning. Because of strong linkage in the cohort, 4 to 6 DR-DQ haplotypes were treated as single units for association and clustering. Paper-wide results and their limitations: The presence/absence analyses assumed that sequencing depth was roughly uniform across donors, and that assumption may not be true. Correlated functional status among segregating V segments might be attributable to linkage disequilibrium, but an unknown experimental factor could not be ruled out. In the study, some 180 TCR beta chains were listed as associated with cytomegalovirus. Assigning TCR associations to individual alleles was difficult when HLA alleles, especially DR and DQ, strongly co-occurred. In vitro tests confirmed that a few of the cytomegalovirus-associated TCR beta chains recognize cytomegalovirus antigens. A later analysis reported that several top co-occurrence clusters appeared linked to parvovirus B19, influenza, CMV and Epstein-Barr virus. A group of highly shared sequence variants was considered likely to be a technical artifact of the sequencing pipeline. Most CMV-associated TCR beta chains appeared to be HLA-restricted in a later analysis, and the HLA associations seemed to be driven largely by CMV exposure. A later genetic analysis reported fewer N-insertions in productive TCRs among donors in an Asian-associated ancestry cluster than the roughly 690-donor mean. Across donors, most TCR sequences were observed very rarely, whereas some public TCRs were present in many individuals. In a later genetic analysis, a missense DCLRE1C variant was associated with V-gene and J-gene trimming of TCR beta chains, and the association was replicated in an independent cohort. A further reported finding was that TCR beta sequences accurately predicted the HLA-A and HLA-B alleles for most subjects in the first cohort. The cohort was sequenced for TCR beta chains only, and without alpha or paired-chain data the features that could be detected were limited. The 87-base-pair reads could not distinguish some IMGT-functional V segments, including TRBV6-2 and TRBV6-3, so those segments were excluded. Immune exposure information for the cohort was limited to CMV serostatus. HLA typing was unavailable for some donors at each locus, so association tests used only the typed subset. In a later analysis, HLA-associated TCR beta chains showed more clonal expansion and lower generation probabilities than non-associated chains that were equally common. Broadly in line with IMGT annotations, most TCR beta V segments showed up in productive rearrangements about 90% or about 30% of the time in an earlier analysis of about 500 of the donors. About 17 rarely observed V segments, including chromosome 9 orphons, were excluded from the earlier analysis of approximately 500 of the donors because counts were too low. According to a later analysis, TCR association rates differed among HLA loci, with DRB1 alleles showing the most associated TCRs and HLA-C alleles showing the fewest. According to the authors, the approach could potentially be generalized to other disease states and immunological phenotypes. In both the original and validation cohorts, the classifier was reported to diagnose cytomegalovirus status with high specificity and sensitivity. A later analysis associated 15,000 or so TCR beta sequences with specific HLA alleles at a false discovery rate of 0.05.

V sheds 0 bases and J sheds 6 bases, leaving 9 bases between their ends. The cysteine opens and the phenylalanine closes a CDR3 of 14 amino acids. Only the CDR3 DNA stays, 42 bases, in frame from base 1. The germline V gene supplies CDR1 SGHDT and CDR2 YYEEEE. In total, roughly 670 healthy bone marrow donors made up the cohort. At the time of sampling, every cohort member was nominally healthy, though immune exposures that went unrecorded were likely present. The donor was CMV seronegative and belonged to the group of 352 seronegative cohort members. A peripheral blood sample was provided by each donor, and peripheral blood mononuclear cells were used for TCR beta sequencing. The Qiagen DNeasy Blood Extraction Kit was used to extract genomic DNA from the blood cell samples. The method behind the library was the immunoSEQ multiplex PCR assay. For the multiplex PCR, a mixture combining 60 forward primers for TCR Vbeta segments and 13 reverse primers for TCR Jbeta segments was used. A multiplex PCR assay on genomic DNA amplified the CDR3 region of rearranged TCR beta genes. On the Illumina HiSeq System, the amplified TCR beta libraries were sequenced as 87-base-pair reads. As for the original processing: Across the roughly 640 repertoires, a later analysis counted some 80 million unique TCR beta chains, roughly 11 million of which were shared by at least two donors. Raw reads were error-corrected and collapsed into unique sequences with a nearest-neighbor algorithm that merged closely related sequences to remove PCR and sequencing errors. Alignment of CDR3 sequences to IMGT reference sequences was used to assign V, D and J gene segments. For a sequence to be retained, at least a six-nucleotide match to both a V gene segment and a J gene segment was required. A rearrangement was called productive if the CDR3 had no stop codons and remained in frame with V and J, and every other rearrangement was called non-productive. Following IMGT convention, CDR3 was defined as the stretch from the second conserved V-encoded cysteine up to the conserved J-encoded phenylalanine. In an earlier analysis of 587 of the donors, sequences lacking an unambiguous match to a single V gene segment were excluded. In an earlier analysis of approximately 610 of the donors, V segments were called functional above 56.7% productive rearrangements and were called segregating when the between-donor standard deviation exceeded 5%. A statistical classification framework was developed to diagnose cytomegalovirus status using the catalog of TCR beta chain sequences. A later analysis assigned V and J genes by comparing TCR nucleotide sequences with IMGT/GENE-DB human TR gene sequences. Using the TCRdist pipeline, a later analysis assigned CDR3 sequences along with most-parsimonious VDJ recombination scenarios. In a later analysis, every TCR beta chain was defined by the combination of its CDR3 amino acid sequence and its V-gene family, and reads without a unique V-gene family were dropped. A later analysis removed 550 to 700 highly shared, low-generation-probability nucleotide sequences to deal with suspected cross-contamination and a sequencing artifact. In a later analysis, a clonal expansion index was calculated for each public chain from normalized within-repertoire ranks of inferred template counts. In a later analysis, generation probabilities were computed with a VDJ recombination model fitted to out-of-frame rearrangements, and the resulting probabilities were checked against IGoR. In a later analysis, TCR-TCR, TCR-HLA and TCR-CMV co-occurrence was scored with hypergeometric tests, and a repertoire-size bias correction was applied to TCR pairs. False discovery rates were estimated in a later analysis by permuting HLA or CMV assignments 20 times. A later analysis grouped co-occurring TCRs with DBSCAN, adding TCRdist sequence similarity when clustering within HLA-allele-positive subsets. For co-occurrence clustering, repertoires with fewer than 30,000 or more than 120,000 public chains were excluded, along with four to six repertoires with anomalous nucleotide sharing. TCRdb took over this immuneACCESS table, retaining in-frame rearrangements with V and J assigned. Such tables are incomplete; in checked studies, under half of the missing clones stem from an unresolved V gene, and the remainder is unexplained. From that table come the V and J calls and clone size; the DNA was used to work out D and trimming. This sample is represented by some 150,000 clones; over 60% of them were singletons. The ten largest clones represent around 2.8% of the sample.

This clone was counted a single time. The specificity of this receptor is unknown. Base qualities are not recorded, but no much larger clone differs from it by a single base. The sequenced sample was PBMCs. Here the chain combines TRBV5-6 and TRBJ2-2, with the D gene not confidently named. The sequence was obtained from a woman aged 30 to 39 in good health and CMV-seronegative. CDR3 protein: CASSLDFSSGELFF. The DNA sequence is as follows: TGTGCCAGCAGCTTGGACTTTAGCTCCGGGGAGCTGTTTTTT. The CDR3 plus the reference TRBV5-6 and TRBJ2-2 genes for the other parts give the full variable domain: DAGVTQSPTHLIKTRGQQVTLRCSPKSGHDTVSWYQQALGQGPQFIFQYYEEEERQRGNFPDRFSGHQFPNYSSELNVNALLLGDSALYLCASSLDFSSGELFFGEGSRLTVL.